The clone carrying this TCR beta chain was seen only a few times. Each CDR3 protein is one row after TCRdb ran MiXCR on the 5' RACE reads. The sample holds hundreds of thousands of distinct CDR3 sequences, 21% seen once. This specimen comes from a study of identical twins. The ends lost 6 bases at V and 3 bases at J; junction bases unmatched: 10. The CDR3 contains 14 residues. The germline gives CDR1 SQVTM, CDR2 ANQGSEA. The sample was also reused in another study, on T cells expressing NK-cell markers.

The receptor comes from a woman aged 18-30 years in good health. Source material: PBMCs. V usage is TRBV29-1 and J usage is TRBJ2-7; the match to TRBD1 covers 8 bases. The CDR3 DNA reads TGCAGCGTCGCGGACAGGGCTGGAGGCTACGAGCAGTACTTC. Amino acid sequence: CSVADRAGGYEQYF.